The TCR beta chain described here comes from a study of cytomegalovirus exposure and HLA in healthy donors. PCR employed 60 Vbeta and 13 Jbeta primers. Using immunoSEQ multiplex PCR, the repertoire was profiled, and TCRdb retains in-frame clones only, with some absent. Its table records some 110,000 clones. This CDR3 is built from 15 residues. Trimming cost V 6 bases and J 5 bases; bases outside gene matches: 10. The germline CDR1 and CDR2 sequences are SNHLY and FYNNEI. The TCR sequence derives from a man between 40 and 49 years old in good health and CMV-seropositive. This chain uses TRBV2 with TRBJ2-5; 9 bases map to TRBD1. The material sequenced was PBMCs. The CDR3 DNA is TGTGCCAGCAGAACCGGGACAGGGTCACAGGAGACCCAGTACTTC. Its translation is CASRTGTGSQETQYF.